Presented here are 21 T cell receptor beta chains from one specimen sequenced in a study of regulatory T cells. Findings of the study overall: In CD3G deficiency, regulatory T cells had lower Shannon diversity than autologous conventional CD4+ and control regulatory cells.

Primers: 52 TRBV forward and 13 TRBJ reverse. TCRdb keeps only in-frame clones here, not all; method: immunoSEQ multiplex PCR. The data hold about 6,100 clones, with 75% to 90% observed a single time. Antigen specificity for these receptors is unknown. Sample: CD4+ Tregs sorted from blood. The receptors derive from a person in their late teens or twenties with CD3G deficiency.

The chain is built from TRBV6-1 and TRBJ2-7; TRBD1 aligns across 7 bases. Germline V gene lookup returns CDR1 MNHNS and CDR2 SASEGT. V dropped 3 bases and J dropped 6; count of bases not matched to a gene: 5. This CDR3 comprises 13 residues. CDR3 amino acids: CASSDTRQGEQYF. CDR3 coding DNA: TGTGCCAGCAGTGATACTCGACAGGGCGAGCAGTACTTC.

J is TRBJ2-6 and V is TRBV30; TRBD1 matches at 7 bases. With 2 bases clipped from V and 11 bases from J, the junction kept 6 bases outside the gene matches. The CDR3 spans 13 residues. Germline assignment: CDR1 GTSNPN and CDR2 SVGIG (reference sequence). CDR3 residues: CAWSPGTADVLTF. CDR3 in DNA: TGTGCCTGGAGTCCCGGGACAGCCGACGTCCTGACTTTC.

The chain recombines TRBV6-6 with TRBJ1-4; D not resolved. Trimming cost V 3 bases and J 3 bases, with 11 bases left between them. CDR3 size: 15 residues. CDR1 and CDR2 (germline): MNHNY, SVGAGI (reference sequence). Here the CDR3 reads CASSYYWAANEKLFF. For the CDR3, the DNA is TGTGCCAGCAGTTATTATTGGGCTGCTAATGAAAAACTGTTTTTT.

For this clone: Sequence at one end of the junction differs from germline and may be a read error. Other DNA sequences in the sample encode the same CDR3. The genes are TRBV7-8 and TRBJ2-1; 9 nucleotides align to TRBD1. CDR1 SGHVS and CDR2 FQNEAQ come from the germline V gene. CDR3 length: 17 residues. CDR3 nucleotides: TGTGCCAGCAGCCCCGAGGTCGGGACAGGGCCCTACAATGAACAGTTCTTC. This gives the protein CASSPEVGTGPYNEQFF.

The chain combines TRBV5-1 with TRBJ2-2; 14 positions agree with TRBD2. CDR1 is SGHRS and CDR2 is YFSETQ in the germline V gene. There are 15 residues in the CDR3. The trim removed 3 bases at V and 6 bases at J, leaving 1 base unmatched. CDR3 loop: CASSWGLAGAGELFF. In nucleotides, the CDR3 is TGCGCCAGCAGCTGGGGACTAGCGGGAGCCGGGGAGCTGTTTTTT.

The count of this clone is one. This CDR3 reads CASSFRGPGTSTDTQYF. CDR3 DNA: TGTGCCAGCAGCTTTAGGGGGCCAGGCACCAGCACAGATACGCAGTATTTT. V gene TRBV7-9 combines with J gene TRBJ2-3; 7 bases agree with TRBD1. The CDR3 totals 17 residues. Germline V gene data show CDR1 as SEHNR and CDR2 as FQNEAQ (reference sequence). V shed 3 bases, J shed 0 bases, and the junction held 9 bases outside the gene matches.

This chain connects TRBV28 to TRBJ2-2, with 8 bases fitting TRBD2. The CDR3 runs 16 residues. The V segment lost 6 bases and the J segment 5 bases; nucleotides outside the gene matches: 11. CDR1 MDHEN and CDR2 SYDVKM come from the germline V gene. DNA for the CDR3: TGTGCCAGCAGCCCCCTAGGGCTAGCGGGTACCGGGGAGCTGTTTTTT. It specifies CASSPLGLAGTGELFF.

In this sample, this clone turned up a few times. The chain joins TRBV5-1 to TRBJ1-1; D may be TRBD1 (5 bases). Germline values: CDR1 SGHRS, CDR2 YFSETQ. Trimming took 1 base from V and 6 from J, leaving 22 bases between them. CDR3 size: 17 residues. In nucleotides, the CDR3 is TGCGCCAGCAGCTTGAGAGGGGCGGGCCCCGGAGAACCTGAAGCTTTCTTT. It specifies CASSLRGAGPGEPEAFF.

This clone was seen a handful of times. CDR3: CASRARGVAGAAGELFF. The CDR3 nucleotides are TGCGCCAGCAGAGCCCGTGGGGTAGCGGGAGCAGCCGGGGAGCTGTTTTTT. This chain uses TRBV10-2 with TRBJ2-2; 9 nucleotides align to TRBD2. V trimming: 6 bases; J trimming: 6 bases; junction bases outside the gene matches: 14. Germline V gene sequence: CDR1 WSHSY, CDR2 SAAADI. There are 17 residues in the CDR3.

CDR3 sequence (DNA): TGTGCCAGCAGCTCTAGCGGGATTAACACCGGGGAGCTGTTTTTT. Amino acids: CASSSSGINTGELFF. The genes are TRBV7-9 and TRBJ2-2; 9 nucleotides line up with TRBD2. Germline V gives CDR1 SEHNR, CDR2 FQNEAQ (reference sequence). The CDR3 totals 15 residues. The trim removed 4 bases at V and 2 bases at J, leaving 2 bases unmatched.

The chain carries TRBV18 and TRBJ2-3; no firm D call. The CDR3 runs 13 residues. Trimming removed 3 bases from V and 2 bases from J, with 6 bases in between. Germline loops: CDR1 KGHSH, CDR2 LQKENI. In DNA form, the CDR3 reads TGTGCCAGCTCACCTTCGCTCACAGATACGCAGTATTTT. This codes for CASSPSLTDTQYF.

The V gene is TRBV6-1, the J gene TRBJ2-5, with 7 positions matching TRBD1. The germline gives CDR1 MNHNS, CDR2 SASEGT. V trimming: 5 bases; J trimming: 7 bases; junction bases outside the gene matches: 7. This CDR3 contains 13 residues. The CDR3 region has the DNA TGTGCCAGCAGTCTGGACAGGCCGACGACCCAGTACTTC. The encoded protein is CASSLDRPTTQYF.

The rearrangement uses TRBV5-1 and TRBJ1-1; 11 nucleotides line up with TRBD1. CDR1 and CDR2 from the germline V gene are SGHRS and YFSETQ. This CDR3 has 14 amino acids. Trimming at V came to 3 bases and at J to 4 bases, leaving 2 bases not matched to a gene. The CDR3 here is CASSSGTGGTEAFF. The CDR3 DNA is TGCGCCAGCAGCTCCGGGACAGGGGGCACTGAAGCTTTCTTT.

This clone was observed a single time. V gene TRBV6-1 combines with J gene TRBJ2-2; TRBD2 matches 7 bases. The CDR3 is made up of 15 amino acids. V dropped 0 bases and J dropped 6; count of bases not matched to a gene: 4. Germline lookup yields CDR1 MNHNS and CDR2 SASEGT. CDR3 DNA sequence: TGTGCCAGCAGTGAAGCGGGGGGGTACGCCGGGGAGCTGTTTTTT. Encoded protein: CASSEAGGYAGELFF.

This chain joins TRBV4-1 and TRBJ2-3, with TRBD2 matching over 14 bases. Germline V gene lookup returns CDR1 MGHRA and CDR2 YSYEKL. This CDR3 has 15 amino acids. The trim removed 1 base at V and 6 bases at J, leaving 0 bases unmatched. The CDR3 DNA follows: TGCGCCAGCAGCCAAGGACTAGCGGGGGGGGATACGCAGTATTTT. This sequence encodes CASSQGLAGGDTQYF.

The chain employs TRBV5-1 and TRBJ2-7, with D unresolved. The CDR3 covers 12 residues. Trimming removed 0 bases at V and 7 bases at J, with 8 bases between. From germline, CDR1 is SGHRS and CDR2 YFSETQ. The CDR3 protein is CASSLDTGEQYF. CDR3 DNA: TGCGCCAGCAGCTTGGACACCGGGGAGCAGTACTTC.

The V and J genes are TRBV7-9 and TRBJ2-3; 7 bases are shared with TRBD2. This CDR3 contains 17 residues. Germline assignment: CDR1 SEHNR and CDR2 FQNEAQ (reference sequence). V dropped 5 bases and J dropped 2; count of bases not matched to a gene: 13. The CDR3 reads CASSRGPPAGNTDTQYF. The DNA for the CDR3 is TGTGCCAGCAGCCGAGGACCCCCAGCGGGGAACACAGATACGCAGTATTTT.

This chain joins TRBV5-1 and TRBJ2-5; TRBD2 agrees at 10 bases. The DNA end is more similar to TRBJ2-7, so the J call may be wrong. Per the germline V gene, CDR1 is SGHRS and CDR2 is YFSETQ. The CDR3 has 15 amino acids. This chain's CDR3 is CASSLGTSGNYEQYF. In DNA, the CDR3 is TGCGCCAGCAGCTTGGGGACTAGCGGAAACTACGAGCAGTACTTC.

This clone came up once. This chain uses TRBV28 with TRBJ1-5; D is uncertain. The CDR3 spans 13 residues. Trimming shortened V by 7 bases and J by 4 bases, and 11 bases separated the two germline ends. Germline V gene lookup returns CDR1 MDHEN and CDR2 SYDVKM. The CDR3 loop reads CASTASKNQPQHF. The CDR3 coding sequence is TGTGCCAGCACCGCATCTAAAAATCAGCCCCAGCATTTT.

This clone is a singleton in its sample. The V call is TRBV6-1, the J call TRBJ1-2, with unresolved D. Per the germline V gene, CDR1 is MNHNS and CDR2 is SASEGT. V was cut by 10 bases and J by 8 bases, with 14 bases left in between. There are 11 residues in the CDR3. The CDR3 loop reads CATYYKDGYTF. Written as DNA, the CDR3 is TGTGCCACCTATTACAAAGACGGCTACACCTTC.

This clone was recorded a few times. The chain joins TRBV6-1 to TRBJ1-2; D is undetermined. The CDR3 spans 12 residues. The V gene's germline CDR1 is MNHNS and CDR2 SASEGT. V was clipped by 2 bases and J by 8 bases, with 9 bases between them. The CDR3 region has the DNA TGTGCCAGCAGTGAACGTCGGCGGGGCTACACCTTC. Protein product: CASSERRRGYTF.